This TCR beta chain was recorded in a study of T cell responses to AZD1222 COVID-19 vaccine. Germline V CDR1 and CDR2: SGHDT, YYEEEE. The CDR3 has 16 amino acids. J was trimmed by 0 bases and V by 2 bases; bases with no gene match: 4. Assay used: immunoSEQ multiplex PCR; TCRdb lists only in-frame clones, some missing. The sample has about 96,000 clones, 85% to 90% seen once. Worth noting for this clone: Its antigen is not known.

Study-level findings and limits: No repertoire was sampled before or during the peak T cell response, only after it. Spike-specific TCR breadth and depth went up after people got two AZD1222 doses. The donor cohort was predominantly white British with a female majority, and clonal diversity may have been underestimated.

This specimen consisted of peripheral blood, obtained on day 0 of AZD1222 vaccination. The source is an adult in good health. This rearrangement joins TRBV5-6 to TRBJ2-1; 8 positions match TRBD1. The CDR3 region is CASSLGTGFSYNEQFF. CDR3 bases: TGTGCCAGCAGCTTAGGGACAGGCTTCTCCTACAATGAGCAGTTCTTC.